This T cell receptor (beta chain) was retrieved from a study of T cell responses to AZD1222 COVID-19 vaccine. Study-wide background: Analyses pooled second doses at about 4 or about 12 weeks. Findings of the study overall: Samples come after the peak T cell response, not at day 14. The breadth and depth of Spike-specific TCRs increased once two AZD1222 doses had been given.

On this clone itself: Its target is not known.

Repertoires were generated with immunoSEQ multiplex PCR, while TCRdb's copy carries only in-frame clones and drops some. Of about 78,000 clones listed, about nine tenths are singletons. The origin of this receptor is an adult in good health. This specimen was peripheral blood, taken on day 0 of AZD1222 vaccination.

CDR3 loop: CASSADSGNTIYF. The CDR3 region has the DNA TGTGCCAGCAGTGCCGACAGTGGAAACACCATATATTTT. The chain is built from TRBV2 and TRBJ1-3; weak D call: TRBD1 (5 bases). V lost 4 bases, J lost 3 bases, and 7 bases lay in between. The germline V gene has CDR1 SNHLY and CDR2 FYNNEI. This CDR3 has 13 residues.